These T cell receptor beta chains were read from a single sample in a study of control samples from healthy donors and cancer patients. Clones were read by immunoSEQ multiplex PCR, and TCRdb kept only the in-frame ones, dropping some. The sample lists 250,000 to 300,000 clones, roughly 80% occurring once. Sequences were obtained from PBMCs. Source of these receptors: a woman aged 55-70 years with lung cancer. The CDR3 runs from the conserved cysteine through the conserved F or W. A D gene is named only where the DNA matches it firmly.

j_call: TRBJ2-1
v_call: TRBV10-2
d_call: TRBD1
cdr3_aa: CASKGLGQGNEQFF

j_call: TRBJ2-7
v_call: TRBV5-1
d_call: .
cdr3_aa: CASSSGSEGRYEQYF

j_call: TRBJ2-1
v_call: TRBV15
d_call: .
cdr3_aa: CATSRGTAGWQFF

j_call: TRBJ1-2
v_call: TRBV12-3/TRBV12-4
d_call: .
cdr3_aa: CASSYGTDGYTF

j_call: TRBJ1-2
v_call: TRBV30
d_call: .
cdr3_aa: CAWSVGVGGYTF

j_call: TRBJ2-7
v_call: TRBV4-1
d_call: .
cdr3_aa: CAPDMYEQYF

j_call: TRBJ1-2
v_call: TRBV5-1
d_call: TRBD1
cdr3_aa: CASSFGQGDGYTF

j_call: TRBJ2-1
v_call: TRBV4-2
d_call: TRBD2
cdr3_aa: CASSQGPWTSGNNEQFF

j_call: TRBJ2-1
v_call: TRBV11-3
d_call: .
cdr3_aa: CASSLAGPGIPYNEQFF

j_call: TRBJ1-1
v_call: TRBV28
d_call: .
cdr3_aa: CATAGPGSGNTEAFF

j_call: TRBJ2-3
v_call: TRBV9
d_call: .
cdr3_aa: CASSVFQGRATDTQYF

j_call: TRBJ2-7
v_call: TRBV7-8
d_call: .
cdr3_aa: CASSLAPVVTYEQYF

j_call: TRBJ2-5
v_call: TRBV5-6
d_call: .
cdr3_aa: CASSLSLQETQYF

j_call: TRBJ1-5
v_call: TRBV6-4
d_call: .
cdr3_aa: CASSDYREDNQPQHF

j_call: TRBJ2-3
v_call: TRBV7-3
d_call: TRBD2
cdr3_aa: CASSLTSGTDTQYF

j_call: TRBJ2-3
v_call: TRBV5-1
d_call: .
cdr3_aa: CASSLDRATDTQYF

j_call: TRBJ2-7
v_call: TRBV20-1
d_call: TRBD2
cdr3_aa: CSASISGRSEQYF

j_call: TRBJ1-1
v_call: TRBV11-2
d_call: .
cdr3_aa: CASSTTRGNTEAFF

j_call: TRBJ2-2
v_call: TRBV4-2
d_call: .
cdr3_aa: CASSQDVRGQGTGELFF

j_call: TRBJ2-7
v_call: TRBV3-1/TRBV3-2
d_call: .
cdr3_aa: CASSQSLYEQYF

j_call: TRBJ2-1
v_call: TRBV9
d_call: TRBD2
cdr3_aa: CASSVGGGRASNEQFF

j_call: TRBJ2-6
v_call: TRBV7-3
d_call: TRBD1
cdr3_aa: CASSQGADSGANVLTF

j_call: TRBJ2-2
v_call: TRBV2
d_call: TRBD1
cdr3_aa: CASSEAGGSGTGELFF

j_call: TRBJ2-7
v_call: TRBV6-5
d_call: TRBD1
cdr3_aa: CASSYSDRGLYEQYF

j_call: TRBJ1-2
v_call: TRBV4-1
d_call: .
cdr3_aa: CASSQTGSVSYGYTF

j_call: TRBJ1-3
v_call: TRBV12-3/TRBV12-4
d_call: .
cdr3_aa: CASRRQSGNTIYF

j_call: TRBJ1-1
v_call: TRBV29-1
d_call: .
cdr3_aa: CSGGLDTEAFF

j_call: TRBJ2-3
v_call: TRBV9
d_call: TRBD1
cdr3_aa: CASSERGQTTDTQYF

j_call: TRBJ1-5
v_call: TRBV6-6
d_call: .
cdr3_aa: CASGGINQPQHF

j_call: TRBJ2-1
v_call: TRBV7-8
d_call: TRBD2
cdr3_aa: CASSLRLAGGIDEQFF

j_call: TRBJ2-4
v_call: TRBV5-4
d_call: TRBD1
cdr3_aa: CASSLGGQGSNIQYF

j_call: TRBJ2-7
v_call: TRBV11-2
d_call: TRBD2
cdr3_aa: CASSLGLAGTYEQYF

j_call: TRBJ1-5
v_call: TRBV3-1/TRBV3-2
d_call: .
cdr3_aa: CASSQDFRNNQPQHF

j_call: TRBJ2-7
v_call: TRBV5-1
d_call: TRBD1
cdr3_aa: CASSLSGQLYEQYF

j_call: TRBJ1-5
v_call: TRBV10-3
d_call: .
cdr3_aa: CATSKEEGSANQPQHF